Below are 12 T cell receptor beta chains sequenced from a single sample in a study of T cells in pancreatic ductal adenocarcinoma. This table comes from immunoSEQ multiplex PCR, and its TCRdb copy is limited to in-frame clones, with some not included. The data contain about 9,400 clones, around 66% of them seen just once; the ten biggest clones take up roughly 30%. Surgery without prior neoadjuvant therapy was the treatment of the selected pancreatic ductal adenocarcinoma patients. Sequences were obtained from pancreatic tumor tissue. The origin of the receptors is a human donor with pancreatic ductal adenocarcinoma.

This sequence joins TRBV29-1 and TRBJ2-3, with D perhaps TRBD2 (5 bases). V gave up 3 bases and J gave up 0 bases, with 10 bases separating them. The germline CDR1 and CDR2 sequences are SQVTM and ANQGSEA. The CDR3 is 14 amino acids. The CDR3 bases are TGCAGCGTTGACCTAGCAGCTAGCACAGATACGCAGTATTTT. The encoded protein is CSVDLAASTDTQYF.

This clone is classed as medium-sized (0.01 to 0.1%). The chain carries TRBV28 and TRBJ1-4; D may be TRBD1 (6 bases). CDR1 MDHEN and CDR2 SYDVKM come from the germline V gene. V lost 7 bases and J 3 bases, leaving 12 bases between the germline ends. The CDR3 extends over 14 amino acids. CDR3 coding DNA: TGTGCCAGCACCTTGGGGGGCTCTAATGAAAAACTGTTTTTT. It yields the protein CASTLGGSNEKLFF.

The chain links TRBV6-1 to TRBJ2-2; D call uncertain. CDR1 is MNHNS, CDR2 SASEGT, per germline. The CDR3 is made up of 12 amino acids. The germline V and J ends were trimmed by 6 bases and 6 bases, with 8 bases remaining between them. The CDR3 coding sequence is TGTGCCAGCAGATGGATGGCCGGGGAGCTGTTTTTT. It specifies CASRWMAGELFF.

This clone was seen a single time. The chain is built from TRBV30 and TRBJ2-5; 12 nucleotides match TRBD2. V dropped 5 bases and J dropped 1; count of bases not matched to a gene: 5. The V gene's germline CDR1 is GTSNPN and CDR2 SVGIG (reference sequence). The CDR3 spans 15 residues. In DNA, the CDR3 is TGTGCCTGGGGTGGGACTAGCGGGTTCCAAGAGACCCAGTACTTC. Translating it yields CAWGGTSGFQETQYF.

V is TRBV11-3 and J is TRBJ2-2; 8 bases are shared with TRBD2. Germline V CDR1 and CDR2: SGHNT, YENEEA. The CDR3 loop spans 15 amino acids. With V trimmed by 5 bases and J by 6 bases, 8 bases remained unmatched. CDR3 sequence: CASSRRAGEAGELFF. Written as DNA, the CDR3 is TGTGCCAGCAGCCGTCGAGCGGGAGAGGCCGGGGAGCTGTTTTTT.

The rearrangement joins TRBV5-5 to TRBJ2-7; weak D call: TRBD2 (5 bases). V lost 0 bases, J lost 5 bases, and 9 bases lay in between. The CDR3 length is 13 residues. Looked up from germline, CDR1 is SGHKS and CDR2 is YYEKEE (reference sequence). The CDR3 DNA reads TGTGCCAGCAGCTTGGTTGAGGGCCACGAGCAGTACTTC. It yields the protein CASSLVEGHEQYF.

The chain uses TRBV5-4 and TRBJ1-5; D is unclear. Trimming took off 4 bases at V and 0 bases at J, with 14 bases between the two ends. CDR1 SGHNT and CDR2 YYREEE come from the germline V gene (reference sequence). The CDR3 covers 16 residues. CDR3 bases: TGTGCCAGCAGCCCGTCGCGTGAAAATAGCAATCAGCCCCAGCATTTT. This encodes CASSPSRENSNQPQHF.

The chain combines TRBV7-9 with TRBJ2-7, with a tentative D call TRBD1 (6 bases). This CDR3 has 14 residues. Trimming shortened V by 5 bases and J by 3 bases, and 14 bases separated the two germline ends. CDR1 and CDR2 (germline): SEHNR, FQNEAQ (reference sequence). CDR3 nucleotide sequence: TGTGCCAGCAGCACTCTACAGGGTGGCTACGAGCAGTACTTC. As protein: CASSTLQGGYEQYF.

The CDR3, as DNA: TGTGCCAGCAGTCCACTTATATTTCGGGAAGAAGAGACCCAGTACTTC. Residues: CASSPLIFREEETQYF. V gene TRBV7-9 combines with J gene TRBJ2-5, with TRBD2 as a possible D gene (5 bases). This CDR3 is 16 amino acids long. Trimming removed 6 bases from V and 3 bases from J, with 20 bases in between. CDR1 and CDR2 from the germline V gene are SEHNR and FQNEAQ (reference sequence).

The rearrangement uses TRBV28 and TRBJ2-7, with D perhaps TRBD1 (9 bases). The CDR3 covers 16 residues. Germline lookup yields CDR1 MDHEN and CDR2 SYDVKM. Trimming took 6 bases from V and 6 from J, leaving 24 bases between them. Here the CDR3 DNA reads TGTGCCAGCAGCGGGGGGGGACAGGGACACAGAGGCGAGCAGTACTTC. Its translation: CASSGGGQGHRGEQYF.

The count of this clone is one. J is TRBJ2-7 and V is TRBV7-8, with 13 bases lining up with TRBD2. The ends lost 5 bases at V and 1 base at J; junction bases unmatched: 2. The CDR3 runs 15 residues. Germline V gene data show CDR1 as SGHVS and CDR2 as FQNEAQ. The CDR3: CASSLGLAGSYEQYF. The CDR3, as DNA: TGTGCCAGCAGCCTGGGACTAGCGGGATCCTACGAGCAGTACTTC.

The V gene is TRBV30, the J gene TRBJ1-2; D is undetermined. Germline lookup yields CDR1 GTSNPN and CDR2 SVGIG (reference sequence). The V end lost 3 bases, the J end lost 4 bases, and 9 bases lay between the germline ends. The length of the CDR3 is 12 residues. The CDR3 DNA reads TGTGCCTGGAGGTCCAGTTCCTATGGCTACACCTTC. Encoded protein: CAWRSSSYGYTF.